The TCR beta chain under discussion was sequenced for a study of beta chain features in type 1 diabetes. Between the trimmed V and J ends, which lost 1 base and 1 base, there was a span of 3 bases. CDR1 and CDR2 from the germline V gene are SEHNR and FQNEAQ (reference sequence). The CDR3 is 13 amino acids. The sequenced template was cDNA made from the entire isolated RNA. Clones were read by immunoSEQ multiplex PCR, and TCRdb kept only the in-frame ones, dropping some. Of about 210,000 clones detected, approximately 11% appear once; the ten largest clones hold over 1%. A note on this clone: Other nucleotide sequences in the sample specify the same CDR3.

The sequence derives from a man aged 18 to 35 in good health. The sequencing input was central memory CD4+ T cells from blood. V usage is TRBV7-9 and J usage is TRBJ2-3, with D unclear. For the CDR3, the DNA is TGTGCCAGCAGCTTAGGTGGCACAGATACGCAGTATTTT. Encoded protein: CASSLGGTDTQYF. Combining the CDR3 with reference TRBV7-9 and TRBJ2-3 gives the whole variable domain DTGVSQNPRHKITKRGQNVTFRCDPISEHNRLYWYRQTLGQGPEFLTYFQNEAQLEKSRLLSDRFSAERPKGSFSTLEIQRTEQGDSAMYLCASSLGGTDTQYFGPGTRLTVL.